Presented here are 29 T cell receptor beta chains from one specimen sequenced in a study of somatic mutations in cytotoxic T cells in rheumatoid arthritis. The protocol was immunoSEQ multiplex PCR, while the TCRdb copy is restricted to in-frame clones and leaves out a portion. The sample includes around 16,000 clones, more than 70% of them seen just once. Source material: CD8+ T cells sorted from blood. These receptors all come from an adult with rheumatoid arthritis.

The chain employs TRBV13 and TRBJ2-7; possible D gene TRBD2, 6 bases. The germline V gene has CDR1 PRHDT and CDR2 FYEKMQ (reference sequence). The CDR3 runs 14 residues. V was cut by 5 bases and J by 1 base, with 12 bases left in between. The CDR3 region has the DNA TGTGCCAGCAGCGTGTCGGGGGAATCCTACGAGCAGTACTTC. Its translation is CASSVSGESYEQYF.

This clone was found once. The chain recombines TRBV5-8 with TRBJ2-7; unclear D gene. Germline assignment: CDR1 SGHTS and CDR2 YDEGEE. Trimming took off 0 bases at V and 0 bases at J, with 4 bases between the two ends. CDR3 size: 13 residues. CDR3 sequence reads: CASSLVSSYEQYF. The CDR3 DNA is TGTGCCAGCAGCTTGGTGAGCTCCTACGAGCAGTACTTC.

The rearrangement links TRBV19 to TRBJ2-1, with TRBD2 matching over 9 bases. After removal of 4 bases from V and 7 bases from J, the junction contained 8 bases not matched to a gene. The CDR3 is 15 residues long. In germline, CDR1 is LNHDA, CDR2 SQIVND (reference sequence). The CDR3 spells CASSTWVSGSNEQFF. The CDR3 DNA reads as TGTGCCAGTAGTACCTGGGTTAGCGGGAGTAATGAGCAGTTCTTC.

V usage is TRBV9 and J usage is TRBJ1-1, with 7 bases identical to TRBD1. V lost 0 bases to trimming and J lost 0 bases; unmatched junction nucleotides: 2. Germline-derived CDR1 and CDR2 are SGDLS and YYNGEE. CDR3 length: 15 residues. Here the CDR3 DNA reads TGTGCCAGCAGCGTAGAGGACAGGATGAACACTGAAGCTTTCTTT. Translating gives CASSVEDRMNTEAFF.

The genes are TRBV7-3 and TRBJ2-1; 8 bases map to TRBD2. With V trimmed by 4 bases and J by 6 bases, 8 bases remained unmatched. This CDR3 comprises 15 residues. CDR1 is SGHTA, CDR2 FQGTGA, per germline. The chain's CDR3 is CASSSTSGRVNEQFF. In DNA form, the CDR3 reads TGTGCCAGCAGCTCGACGAGCGGGAGAGTCAATGAGCAGTTCTTC. Filled out from reference TRBV7-3 and TRBJ2-1, the complete variable domain reads GAGVSQTPSNKVTEKGKYVELRCDPISGHTALYWYRQSLGQGPEFLIYFQGTGAADDSGLPNDRFFAVRPEGSVSTLKIQRTERGDSAVYLCASSSTSGRVNEQFFGPGTRLTVL.

The V gene is TRBV29-1, the J gene TRBJ1-3, with D hard to call. The germline gives CDR1 SQVTM, CDR2 ANQGSEA. The ends were cut back, 4 bases at V and 1 base at J, with 8 bases in the middle. There are 13 residues in the CDR3. The CDR3 reads CSVAQGSGNTIYF. Written as DNA, the CDR3 is TGCAGCGTTGCCCAAGGTTCTGGAAACACCATATATTTT. Combining the CDR3 with reference TRBV29-1 and TRBJ1-3 gives the whole variable domain SAVISQKPSRDICQRGTSLTIQCQVDSQVTMMFWYRQQPGQSLTLIATANQGSEATYESGFVIDKFPISRPNLTFSTLTVSNMSPEDSSIYLCSVAQGSGNTIYFGEGSWLTVV.

The chain has TRBV7-2 and TRBJ2-1; TRBD2 is a possible D gene (5 bases). CDR1 and CDR2 (germline): SGHTA, FQGNSA. Trimming removed 6 bases at V and 0 bases at J, with 18 bases between. The CDR3 contains 17 residues. The CDR3 spells CASRDFGVVGSYNEQFF. In nucleotides, the CDR3 is TGTGCCAGCAGAGATTTCGGGGTAGTTGGCTCCTACAATGAGCAGTTCTTC.

The gene calls are TRBV19 and TRBJ2-2; D unclear. Trimming cost V 5 bases and J 1 base, with 8 bases left between them. Germline CDR1 is LNHDA and CDR2 is SQIVND (reference sequence). This CDR3 comprises 14 residues. CDR3 amino acids: CASSVWENTGELFF. Here the CDR3 DNA reads TGTGCCAGTAGTGTCTGGGAGAACACCGGGGAGCTGTTTTTT.

The genes are TRBV5-4 and TRBJ2-7, with D possibly TRBD1 on 6 matching bases. V was shortened by 4 bases and J by 3 bases, with 11 bases between the two germline ends. CDR1 and CDR2 from the germline V gene are SGHNT and YYREEE (reference sequence). The CDR3 loop spans 13 amino acids. The CDR3, as DNA: TGTGCCAGCAGCCTAAGGGGGTACTACGAGCAGTACTTC. Protein: CASSLRGYYEQYF.

This sequence joins TRBV5-1 and TRBJ2-3; D ambiguous. Trimming left V 0 bases short and J 2 bases short, with 4 bases between. Germline-derived CDR1 and CDR2 are SGHRS and YFSETQ. The CDR3 is 13 amino acids. In DNA, the CDR3 is TGCGCCAGCAGCTTGGCCCCCACAGATACGCAGTATTTT. Its protein is CASSLAPTDTQYF.

This sequence joins TRBV18 and TRBJ2-3; TRBD1 matches 8 bases. The CDR3 totals 17 residues. Unmatched junction bases numbered 12, after V lost 3 bases and J lost 4 bases. Germline V gene lookup returns CDR1 KGHSH and CDR2 LQKENI. The CDR3: CASSPYPVDRVPDTQYF. In DNA, the CDR3 is TGTGCCAGCTCACCTTACCCCGTGGACAGGGTACCAGATACGCAGTATTTT. The variable domain in full, completed from reference TRBV18 and TRBJ2-3, reads NAGVMQNPRHLVRRRGQEARLRCSPMKGHSHVYWYRQLPEEGLKFMVYLQKENIIDESGMPKERFSAEFPKEGPSILRIQQVVRGDSAAYFCASSPYPVDRVPDTQYFGPGTRLTVL.

This clone appeared once. The J gene is TRBJ2-5, the V gene TRBV6-5, with D possibly matching TRBD1 (6 bases). The J call is doubtful: the DNA matches TRBJ2-7 better. The CDR3 loop spans 14 amino acids. CDR1 is MNHEY and CDR2 is SVGAGI in the germline V gene. CDR3 sequence reads: CASTRSPGAYEQYF. The CDR3 DNA follows: TGTGCCAGCACCCGGTCCCCAGGGGCCTACGAGCAGTACTTC.

The chain uses TRBV19 and TRBJ1-1; no firm D call. Germline lookup yields CDR1 LNHDA and CDR2 SQIVND (reference sequence). This CDR3 contains 12 residues. The V end was cut by 6 bases, the J end by 2 bases, with 7 bases between. The CDR3 nucleotides are TGTGCCAGTAGAGCAGGCAACACTGAAGCTTTCTTT. This gives the protein CASRAGNTEAFF.

The chain recombines TRBV25-1 with TRBJ2-7; D remains ambiguous. CDR1 and CDR2 from the germline V gene are MGHDK and SYGVNS. This CDR3 has 15 residues. The germline V and J ends were trimmed by 3 bases and 2 bases, with 14 bases remaining between them. CDR3: CASSDRGARAYEQYF. For the CDR3, the DNA is TGTGCCAGCAGTGATAGAGGTGCCAGAGCCTACGAGCAGTACTTC.

The chain has TRBV4-3 and TRBJ2-7, with TRBD2 matching over 7 bases. Germline V CDR1 and CDR2: LGHNA, YSLEER. The CDR3 has 17 residues. The V and J ends lost 0 bases and 1 base, in that order; junction bases with no gene match: 9. This CDR3 reads CASSQEGVRENSYEQYF. The CDR3 nucleotides are TGCGCCAGCAGCCAAGAGGGTGTGCGGGAGAATTCCTACGAGCAGTACTTC.

This clone was seen a few times. The CDR3 bases are TGTGCCAGCAGCCAAGCCAGGCTGAGCGAGCAGTACTTC. Its protein is CASSQARLSEQYF. The rearrangement joins TRBV14 to TRBJ2-7; D not resolved. The V end was cut by 1 base, the J end by 6 bases, with 10 bases between. This CDR3 comprises 13 residues. Looked up from germline, CDR1 is SGHDN and CDR2 is FVKESK. Filled out from reference TRBV14 and TRBJ2-7, the complete variable domain reads EAGVTQFPSHSVIEKGQTVTLRCDPISGHDNLYWYRRVMGKEIKFLLHFVKESKQDESGMPNNRFLAERTGGTYSTLKVQPAELEDSGVYFCASSQARLSEQYFGPGTRLTVT.

V is TRBV19 and J is TRBJ2-7; no definite D call. CDR1 LNHDA and CDR2 SQIVND come from the germline V gene (reference sequence). V was cut by 4 bases and J by 1 base, with 11 bases left in between. This CDR3 is built from 14 residues. The CDR3 region has the DNA TGTGCCAGTAGTAACGTCGGGCGATCCTACGAGCAGTACTTC. It codes for CASSNVGRSYEQYF.

This chain links TRBV19 with TRBJ2-3; 8 bases map to TRBD2. V was clipped by 4 bases and J by 4 bases; unmatched bases: 7. CDR1 and CDR2 (germline): LNHDA, SQIVND (reference sequence). The CDR3 consists of 15 residues. CDR3 residues: CASSNRAGVSDTQYF. In DNA, the CDR3 is TGTGCCAGTAGTAATCGAGCGGGAGTATCAGATACGCAGTATTTT.

This chain connects TRBV28 to TRBJ2-7; the match to TRBD1 covers 7 bases. The ends lost 6 bases at V and 5 bases at J; junction bases unmatched: 7. Looked up from germline, CDR1 is MDHEN and CDR2 is SYDVKM. The CDR3 runs to 13 residues. CDR3 sequence reads: CASRLPGTDEQYF. Here the CDR3 DNA reads TGTGCCAGCAGACTCCCCGGGACAGACGAGCAGTACTTC.

The chain is built from TRBV5-6 and TRBJ1-3; 8 bases line up with TRBD1. The CDR3 totals 16 residues. Trimming removed 4 bases from V and 4 bases from J; junction bases left unmatched: 10. Germline V gene data show CDR1 as SGHDT and CDR2 as YYEEEE. Here the CDR3 reads CASSHTPRGRGNTIYF. Written as DNA, the CDR3 is TGTGCCAGCAGCCACACTCCCAGGGGGCGAGGAAACACCATATATTTT.

V and J are TRBV5-1 and TRBJ2-7; 7 nucleotides match TRBD1. Per germline, CDR1 SGHRS and CDR2 YFSETQ. The CDR3 runs 13 residues. The V gene end was trimmed by 2 bases and the J gene end by 3 bases; junction bases not matched to a gene: 2. CDR3 bases: TGCGCCAGCAGCTTTCGGGACAGCTACGAGCAGTACTTC. Its translation: CASSFRDSYEQYF. Full variable domain (remainder filled in from reference TRBV5-1 and TRBJ2-7): KAGVTQTPRYLIKTRGQQVTLSCSPISGHRSVSWYQQTPGQGLQFLFEYFSETQRNKGNFPGRFSGRQFSNSRSEMNVSTLELGDSALYLCASSFRDSYEQYFGPGTRLTVT.

The chain combines TRBV23-1 with TRBJ1-2, with TRBD1 identical over 10 bases. TRBV23-1 is an ORF, and what it does is uncertain. Trimming took 3 bases from V and 4 from J; bases not matched to a gene: 14. The CDR3 runs to 18 residues. CDR3 sequence reads: CASSHHRDRGGKTYGYTF. The CDR3 region has the DNA TGCGCCAGCAGTCACCACCGGGACAGGGGTGGGAAAACCTATGGCTACACCTTC.

The chain employs TRBV11-2 and TRBJ2-1; 10 positions match TRBD2. The CDR3 consists of 19 residues. Germline assignment: CDR1 SGHAT and CDR2 FQNNGV. V lost 4 bases and J lost 3; bases outside the gene matches: 15. CDR3 region: CASSYTAGGPGGYYNEQFF. The DNA of the CDR3 is TGTGCCAGCAGCTACACAGCGGGAGGGCCCGGTGGTTACTACAATGAGCAGTTCTTC. Complete variable domain (other parts from reference TRBV11-2 and TRBJ2-1): EAGVAQSPRYKIIEKRQSVAFWCNPISGHATLYWYQQILGQGPKLLIQFQNNGVVDDSQLPKDRFSAERLKGVDSTLKIQPAKLEDSAVYLCASSYTAGGPGGYYNEQFFGPGTRLTVL.

V and J are TRBV7-9 and TRBJ1-2, with a possible D match to TRBD1 (6 bases). V shed 0 bases and J shed 2 bases, with 22 bases lying between them. Germline CDR1 and CDR2: SEHNR and FQNEAQ (reference sequence). This CDR3 region has 19 residues. CDR3 sequence reads: CASSLATGRLGLVNYGYTF. The CDR3 DNA follows: TGTGCCAGCAGCTTAGCGACAGGCAGGTTGGGACTAGTAAACTATGGCTACACCTTC. Combining the CDR3 with reference TRBV7-9 and TRBJ1-2 gives the whole variable domain DTGVSQNPRHKITKRGQNVTFRCDPISEHNRLYWYRQTLGQGPEFLTYFQNEAQLEKSRLLSDRFSAERPKGSFSTLEIQRTEQGDSAMYLCASSLATGRLGLVNYGYTFGSGTRLTVV.

This clone was recorded a few times. J is TRBJ1-6 and V is TRBV28; D gene unclear. CDR3 length equals 13 residues. Germline V CDR1 and CDR2: MDHEN, SYDVKM. The V end lost 3 bases, the J end lost 7 bases, and 7 bases lay between the germline ends. The CDR3 region has the DNA TGTGCCAGCAGTTTTTCGGGAAATTCACCCCTCCACTTT. Its protein is CASSFSGNSPLHF.

The gene calls are TRBV19 and TRBJ2-1; D might be TRBD2 (5 bases). With 0 bases removed from V and 0 bases from J, the gap between germline ends came to 12 bases. Germline-derived CDR1 and CDR2 are LNHDA and SQIVND (reference sequence). The CDR3 spans 17 residues. The CDR3 DNA reads TGTGCCAGTAGTATAGATGACGGGAAAAGCTCCTACAATGAGCAGTTCTTC. It yields the protein CASSIDDGKSSYNEQFF.

This chain joins TRBV19 and TRBJ2-5, with D tentatively TRBD1 or TRBD2 (5 bases each). The CDR3 totals 14 residues. Germline V gene data show CDR1 as LNHDA and CDR2 as SQIVND (reference sequence). Trimming cost V 1 base and J 4 bases, with 10 bases left between them. CDR3 DNA: TGTGCCAGTAGTATAGCCGGGACCGGAGAGACCCAGTACTTC. It encodes CASSIAGTGETQYF.

The J gene is TRBJ2-1, the V gene TRBV13; 8 bases fit TRBD2. Germline V CDR1 and CDR2: PRHDT, FYEKMQ (reference sequence). This CDR3 has 14 residues. After removal of 5 bases from V and 13 bases from J, the junction contained 13 bases not matched to a gene. Written as DNA, the CDR3 is TGTGCCAGCAGCCCCCGGACTAGCTATCCCTTCCAGTTCTTC. Its protein is CASSPRTSYPFQFF.

The rearrangement uses TRBV27 and TRBJ2-7; 8 bases line up with TRBD1. V lost 5 bases, J lost 7 bases, and 7 bases stayed unmatched. This CDR3 has 13 amino acids. CDR1 is MNHEY and CDR2 is SMNVEV in the germline V gene (reference sequence). CDR3 nucleotide sequence: TGTGCCAGCAGTCCACGGACAGGGCGGGAGCAGTACTTC. Translation gives CASSPRTGREQYF.